The present T cell receptor beta chain was sequenced within a study of cytomegalovirus exposure and HLA in healthy donors. About the research overall: Genotyping showed about 80% of hundreds of donors falling in the Caucasian-associated ancestry cluster.

PCR amplification relied on 60 Vbeta primers (plus 13 Jbeta primers). The protocol was immunoSEQ multiplex PCR, while the TCRdb copy is restricted to in-frame clones and leaves out a portion. The data contain 150,000 to 200,000 clones, 75% to 85% of them seen just once; the ten biggest clones take up over 2%. The sample consisted of PBMCs. The source of this sequence is a woman aged 30 to 39 in good health and CMV-seronegative.

CDR3 sequence (DNA): TGTGCCAGCAGTTTTAGTCAATATAGCAATCAGCCCCAGCATTTT. Translated: CASSFSQYSNQPQHF. The chain has TRBV28 and TRBJ1-5, with D hard to call. There are 15 residues in the CDR3. The germline V gene has CDR1 MDHEN and CDR2 SYDVKM. The V gene lost 3 bases and the J gene lost 0 bases, with 9 bases spanning the gap. The complete variable domain, with remaining parts taken from reference TRBV28 and TRBJ1-5, reads DVKVTQSSRYLVKRTGEKVFLECVQDMDHENMFWYRQDPGLGLRLIYFSYDVKMKEKGDIPEGYSVSREKKERFSLILESASTNQTSMYLCASSFSQYSNQPQHFGDGTRLSIL.